The clone carrying this TCR beta chain was observed a handful of times. Its antigen is unidentified. The source of the sample is a study of response to subunit inactivated influenza vaccine. General study findings and limits: Few additional T cells are recruited per seasonal influenza vaccination, authors suggested.

TCRdb reprocessed the RT-PCR reads via MiXCR and lists one record per CDR3 protein. The profile shows some 600,000 distinct CDR3 sequences, around 15% of them singletons. Per germline, CDR1 DFQATT and CDR2 SNEGSKA (reference sequence). The CDR3 extends over 13 amino acids. The V end was cut by 0 bases, the J end by 6 bases, with 9 bases between. J is TRBJ1-5 and V is TRBV20-1, with D unresolved. The input for sequencing was PBMCs from blood, taken around two weeks before vaccination. The clonotype comes from a man aged 45-65 years who received an inactivated influenza vaccine. This CDR3 is CSARDAGAQPQHF. In nucleotides, the CDR3 is TGCAGTGCTAGAGATGCGGGAGCTCAGCCCCAGCATTTT.